This T cell receptor beta chain appears in the sequencing data of a study of T cells in Graves' hyperthyroidism and ophthalmopathy. The study's findings and limits: Ophthalmopathy got predicted by the model a median approximately six months before its onset. A model using 13 V-J features told ophthalmopathy apart from stable hyperthyroidism.

The hyperthyroidism patients had all been newly diagnosed, and their disease duration was under 2 months. Their ages ranged from 18 to 65 years. This clonotype has just a few counts. The antigen is not known. It was RNA transcripts that yielded the amplified TCR beta CDR3 regions. In the first-round RT-PCR of the TCR CDR3, the HTBI primer set was used. TCRdb reanalysed the multiplex PCR reads using MiXCR and keeps one entry per CDR3 protein. The sample lists about 350,000 distinct CDR3 sequences, more than 11% occurring once. The CDR3 has 17 amino acids. Trimming cost V 6 bases and J 0 bases; bases outside gene matches: 6. The germline V gene encodes CDR1 MNHEY and CDR2 SMNVEV (reference sequence).

Sequencing was carried out using blood. This TCR was sampled from a woman in her twenties or thirties with Graves' hyperthyroidism. The chain recombines TRBV27 with TRBJ2-6; 9 bases fit TRBD1. CDR3 region: CASRRQGVYSGANVLTF. The DNA for the CDR3 is TGTGCCAGCAGGCGACAGGGGGTCTACTCTGGGGCCAACGTCCTGACTTTC.